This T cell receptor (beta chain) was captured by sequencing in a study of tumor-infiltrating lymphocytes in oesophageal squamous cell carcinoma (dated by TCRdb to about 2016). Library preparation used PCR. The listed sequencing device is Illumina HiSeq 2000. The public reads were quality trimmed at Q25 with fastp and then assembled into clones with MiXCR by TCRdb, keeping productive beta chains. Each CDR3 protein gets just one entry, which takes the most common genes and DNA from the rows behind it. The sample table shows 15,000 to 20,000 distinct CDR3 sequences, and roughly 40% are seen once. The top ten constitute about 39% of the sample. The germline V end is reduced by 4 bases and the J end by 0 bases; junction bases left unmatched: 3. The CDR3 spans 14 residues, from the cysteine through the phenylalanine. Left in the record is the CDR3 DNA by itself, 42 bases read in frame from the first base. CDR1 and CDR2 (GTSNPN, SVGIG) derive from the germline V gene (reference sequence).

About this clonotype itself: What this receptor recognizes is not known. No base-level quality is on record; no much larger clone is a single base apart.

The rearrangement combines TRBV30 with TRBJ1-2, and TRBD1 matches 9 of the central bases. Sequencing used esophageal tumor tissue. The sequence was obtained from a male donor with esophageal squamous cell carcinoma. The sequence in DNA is TGTGCCTGGACCCGGGACAGGGCTAACTATGGCTACACCTTC. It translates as CAWTRDRANYGYTF. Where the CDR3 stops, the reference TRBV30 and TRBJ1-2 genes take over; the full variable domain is SQTIHQWPATLVQPVGSPLSLECTVEGTSNPNLYWYRQAAGRGLQLLFYSVGIGQISSEVPQNLSASRPQDRQFILSSKKLLLSDSGFYLCAWTRDRANYGYTFGSGTRLTVV.